These 21 T cell receptor beta chains came from one sample sequenced in a study of response to subunit inactivated influenza vaccine. Using its own MiXCR run on the RT-PCR reads, TCRdb lists one record per CDR3 protein. The sample shows 550,000 to 600,000 distinct CDR3 sequences, over 9.5% of them seen only once. Sequenced here: PBMCs from blood, sampled on the day of vaccination. The receptors stem from a man between 50 and 59 years old who received an inactivated influenza vaccine.

The chain is built from TRBV28 and TRBJ1-2; D not resolved. Per germline, CDR1 MDHEN and CDR2 SYDVKM. This CDR3 comprises 14 residues. Trimming took 1 base from V and 0 from J, leaving 6 bases between them. This chain's CDR3 is CASSLYQANYGYTF. The CDR3 bases are TGTGCCAGCAGTTTATATCAGGCTAACTATGGCTACACCTTC.

This chain joins TRBV10-2 and TRBJ2-5; D remains ambiguous. The germline CDR1 and CDR2 sequences are WSHSY and SAAADI. V shed 3 bases and J shed 4 bases, with 9 bases lying between them. The CDR3 length is 13 residues. CDR3 protein: CASSEGWAETQYF. The DNA for the CDR3 is TGCGCCAGCAGTGAAGGGTGGGCAGAGACCCAGTACTTC.

The J gene is TRBJ2-1, the V gene TRBV27; no clear D. CDR3 length: 14 amino acids. Germline CDR1 MNHEY, CDR2 SMNVEV (reference sequence). The V end was cut by 3 bases, the J end by 1 base, with 7 bases between. The CDR3 sequence is CASSFALSYNEQFF. CDR3 coding DNA: TGTGCCAGCAGTTTTGCTCTATCCTACAATGAGCAGTTCTTC.

This clonotype was counted many times. The V and J genes are TRBV5-1 and TRBJ2-7, with 10 bases aligning to TRBD1. Germline V gene lookup returns CDR1 SGHRS and CDR2 YFSETQ. V lost 0 bases, J lost 6 bases, and 6 bases stayed unmatched. This CDR3 contains 15 residues. Written as DNA, the CDR3 is TGCGCCAGCAGCTTGGGTGGGACAGGGGTCTCCGAGCAGTACTTC. Translating it yields CASSLGGTGVSEQYF.

The chain combines TRBV6-1 with TRBJ2-1, with D hard to call. This CDR3 has 14 residues. In germline, CDR1 is MNHNS, CDR2 SASEGT. Trimming cost V 6 bases and J 0 bases, with 9 bases left between them. This chain's CDR3 is CASSPFGSYNEQFF. The CDR3 nucleotides read TGTGCCAGCAGCCCCTTTGGCTCCTACAATGAGCAGTTCTTC.

The chain employs TRBV20-1 and TRBJ2-7, with D perhaps matching TRBD2 (7 bases). Germline values: CDR1 DFQATT, CDR2 SNEGSKA (reference sequence). The CDR3 is 13 residues long. The V end was cut by 4 bases, the J end by 5 bases, with 15 bases between. The CDR3 loop is CSAKAGAVDEQYF. The CDR3 coding sequence is TGCAGTGCTAAGGCGGGGGCCGTCGACGAGCAGTACTTC.

This sequence joins TRBV7-9 and TRBJ2-2; TRBD2 agrees at 9 bases. CDR3 length: 15 residues. The germline V gene encodes CDR1 SEHNR and CDR2 FQNEAQ (reference sequence). J was trimmed by 4 bases and V by 4 bases; bases with no gene match: 4. CDR3 loop: CASSYTLAGTGELFF. The CDR3 DNA is TGTGCCAGCAGCTACACACTAGCGGGCACCGGGGAGCTGTTTTTT. Looking up the rest from reference TRBV7-9 and TRBJ2-2 gives the full variable domain: DTGVSQNPRHKITKRGQNVTFRCDPISEHNRLYWYRQTLGQGPEFLTYFQNEAQLEKSRLLSDRFSAERPKGSFSTLEIQRTEQGDSAMYLCASSYTLAGTGELFFGEGSRLTVL.

This clonotype was recorded at least ten times. The chain uses TRBV20-1 and TRBJ1-3, with D perhaps matching TRBD1 (5 bases). The ends were cut back, 6 bases at V and 0 bases at J, with 12 bases in the middle. The germline V gene has CDR1 DFQATT and CDR2 SNEGSKA (reference sequence). CDR3 size: 14 residues. CDR3 sequence reads: CSATGPFSGNTIYF. The CDR3 nucleotides are TGCAGTGCAACGGGACCTTTCTCTGGAAACACCATATATTTT.

This clonotype has at least ten counts. The chain links TRBV4-1 to TRBJ2-2; D remains ambiguous. Germline V lookup: CDR1 MGHRA, CDR2 YSYEKL. The CDR3 spans 14 residues. The germline V and J ends were trimmed by 0 bases and 5 bases, with 7 bases remaining between them. CDR3: CASSQDSLTGELFF. The CDR3 nucleotides read TGCGCCAGCAGCCAAGATTCGCTGACCGGGGAGCTGTTTTTT.

This clonotype was recorded many times. The chain joins TRBV15 to TRBJ2-2; D perhaps matches TRBD2 (5 bases). V gave up 7 bases and J gave up 1 base, with 10 bases separating them. CDR1 LNHNV and CDR2 YYDKDF come from the germline V gene (reference sequence). This CDR3 region has 14 residues. The CDR3 DNA reads TGTGCCACCAAAAGAGGGATGAACACCGGGGAGCTGTTTTTT. The encoded protein is CATKRGMNTGELFF.

The chain combines TRBV19 with TRBJ2-1; D ambiguous. Germline V gene lookup returns CDR1 LNHDA and CDR2 SQIVND (reference sequence). V was cut by 5 bases and J by 3 bases, with 8 bases left in between. The CDR3 extends over 13 amino acids. CDR3 sequence (DNA): TGTGCCAGTAGTGCTAGTTTCTACAATGAGCAGTTCTTC. The encoded protein is CASSASFYNEQFF.

The chain recombines TRBV28 with TRBJ1-1; TRBD1 is a possible D gene (6 bases). CDR1 and CDR2 (germline): MDHEN, SYDVKM. The CDR3 length is 12 residues. Trimming cost V 4 bases and J 10 bases, with 13 bases left between them. This CDR3 is CASSSSQGRAFF. CDR3 sequence (DNA): TGTGCCAGCAGTTCGTCACAGGGTCGAGCTTTCTTT.

The V call is TRBV3-1, the J call TRBJ1-2; D uncertain. CDR3 length equals 17 residues. V dropped 1 base and J dropped 6 bases, with 21 bases sitting between them. CDR1 is LGHDT, CDR2 YNNKEL, per germline (reference sequence). CDR3 in amino acids: CASSQVLLGSPSHGYTF. The CDR3 nucleotides are TGTGCCAGCAGCCAAGTTCTCTTAGGATCGCCATCGCATGGCTACACCTTC.

This clonotype was observed a few times. The chain joins TRBV5-1 to TRBJ2-3; 10 bases line up with TRBD2. Germline CDR1 is SGHRS and CDR2 is YFSETQ. This CDR3 contains 16 residues. The trim removed 4 bases at V and 3 bases at J, leaving 8 bases unmatched. CDR3 sequence: CASSPASGSRTDTQYF. CDR3 DNA: TGCGCCAGCAGCCCGGCTAGCGGGAGTAGAACAGATACGCAGTATTTT. Supplemented by reference TRBV5-1 and TRBJ2-3, the full variable domain reads KAGVTQTPRYLIKTRGQQVTLSCSPISGHRSVSWYQQTPGQGLQFLFEYFSETQRNKGNFPGRFSGRQFSNSRSEMNVSTLELGDSALYLCASSPASGSRTDTQYFGPGTRLTVL.

The genes are TRBV28 and TRBJ2-3; the D is unclear. The CDR3 has 13 residues. Germline V gene data show CDR1 as MDHEN and CDR2 as SYDVKM. Deletions cut 7 bases from V and 0 bases from J, with 8 bases between. The CDR3 sequence: CASTHYSTDTQYF. CDR3 sequence (DNA): TGTGCCAGCACCCACTACAGCACAGATACGCAGTATTTT.

This rearrangement joins TRBV5-1 to TRBJ2-3; TRBD1 matches 9 bases. CDR3 length: 14 amino acids. With 4 bases clipped from V and 5 bases from J, the junction kept 5 bases outside the gene matches. CDR1 is SGHRS, CDR2 YFSETQ, per germline. CDR3 DNA: TGCGCCAGCAGCCCGGGACAGGGAGTAGATACGCAGTATTTT. It specifies CASSPGQGVDTQYF.

This clonotype was picked up a small number of times. A read error may produce the germline difference seen at one junction end. The rearrangement uses TRBV29-1 and TRBJ2-3; 7 bases agree with TRBD1. This CDR3 comprises 14 residues. CDR1 is SQVTM, CDR2 ANQGSEA, per germline. The CDR3 DNA follows: TGCAGCGTGGAGACAGGGTCTAGCACATATACGCAGTATTTT. Amino acids: CSVETGSSTYTQYF.

This clonotype was observed a handful of times. The chain joins TRBV11-1 to TRBJ2-1, with 12 bases that match TRBD2. Germline V gene data show CDR1 as SGHAT and CDR2 as FQDESV (reference sequence). Unmatched junction bases numbered 18, after V lost 4 bases and J lost 8 bases. The CDR3 has 19 amino acids. CDR3 in DNA: TGTGCCAGCAGCTCAACCGGCTGGACTAGCGGGATTGTGGGCTATGAGCAGTTCTTC. Translation: CASSSTGWTSGIVGYEQFF.

A few counts support this clonotype. The chain employs TRBV6-1 and TRBJ2-7; 13 nucleotides align to TRBD2. The CDR3 has 14 amino acids. V trimming: 3 bases; J trimming: 5 bases; junction bases outside the gene matches: 1. CDR1 MNHNS and CDR2 SASEGT come from the germline V gene. CDR3 bases: TGTGCCAGCAGTGAGGGACTAGCGGGGAACGAGCAGTACTTC. As protein: CASSEGLAGNEQYF.

This clonotype was counted between two and nine times. V usage is TRBV19 and J usage is TRBJ1-1; D gene unclear. From germline, CDR1 is LNHDA and CDR2 SQIVND (reference sequence). The CDR3 length is 13 residues. V lost 5 bases to trimming and J lost 1 base, with 8 bases between them. As DNA, the CDR3 is TGTGCCAGTAGTGAAAGGACGAACACTGAAGCTTTCTTT. It codes for CASSERTNTEAFF.

This chain connects TRBV5-5 to TRBJ2-7; a possible D gene is TRBD1 (6 bases). Germline CDR1 reads SGHKS; CDR2 reads YYEKEE (reference sequence). This CDR3 is 15 amino acids long. V was shortened by 2 bases and J by 6 bases, with 18 bases between the two germline ends. CDR3 sequence: CASSFKTGSESEQYF. In DNA, the CDR3 is TGTGCCAGCAGCTTTAAGACAGGCTCTGAGAGCGAGCAGTACTTC.